This T cell receptor (beta chain) was sequenced during a study of OX40 agonist ivuxolimab in advanced cancers. As for the study in general: Melanoma, hepatocellular carcinoma, head and neck or renal cell cancer occurred in dose-escalation patients.

Note on this clone: Its antigen remains unidentified.

Overall study findings and caveats: Both blood CD4+ and CD8+ T cells showed clonal growth by week 6 at 0.1 to 3.0 mg/kg.

The repertoire was sequenced with immunoSEQ multiplex PCR; TCRdb's copy has only in-frame clones and lacks some. The sample includes around 61,000 clones, about nine tenths seen only once; the top ten take approximately 23%. This clonotype was sampled from an adult with an advanced solid tumor such as melanoma, head and neck, liver or kidney cancer. Sequences were derived from CD4+ or CD8+ T cells sorted from blood, sampled in a trial of the OX40 agonist ivuxolimab.

The DNA of the CDR3 is TGTGCCAGTAGTATAGATGCAGAGGTGGAGACCCAGTACTTC. It encodes CASSIDAEVETQYF. The rearrangement joins TRBV19 to TRBJ2-5; D unclear. The V gene's germline CDR1 is LNHDA and CDR2 SQIVND (reference sequence). V was pared by 0 bases and J by 5 bases, with 10 bases between. This CDR3 has 14 residues.